One sample yielded the 5 T cell receptor beta chains listed below, sequenced in a study of shared clonotypes between healthy human individuals (dated by TCRdb to about 2020). The library was generated by the immunoSEQ multiplex PCR assay. TCRdb provides this immuneACCESS table in a form limited to in-frame rearrangements. Some clones are lacking; in checked studies, under half of them reflect an unresolved V gene, and why the rest are absent is not known. This sample is represented by around 690,000 clones; 90% of them were singletons. The ten largest clones take up around a third of the sample. Material for sequencing was memory CD8+ T cells from PBMCs. Reading the label with the study, this specimen's cell subset or site is: CD45RO+ cells pooled with CCR7-negative TemRA cells. The receptors come from a man aged 18 to 30 in good health. Some clones in this sample may be carry-over from other donors' samples.

The V and J genes are TRBV7-9 and TRBJ1-5, with 9 positions matching TRBD1. V was clipped by 5 bases and J by 9 bases; unmatched bases: 5. CDR3 length: 13 residues. Germline CDR1 reads SEHNR; CDR2 reads FQNEAQ (reference sequence). In DNA, the CDR3 is TGTGCCAGCAGCGAAACAGGGGGCTCGCCCCAGCATTTT. It yields the protein CASSETGGSPQHF.

This sequence joins TRBV4-1 and TRBJ1-1; no reliable D call. The CDR3 contains 14 residues. V dropped 0 bases and J dropped 1 base, with 6 bases sitting between them. Germline CDR1 MGHRA, CDR2 YSYEKL. The CDR3 DNA is TGCGCCAGCAGCCAAGAACGAGCGAACACTGAAGCTTTCTTT. This codes for CASSQERANTEAFF.

This rearrangement joins TRBV5-1 to TRBJ2-7, with D possibly TRBD1 on 5 matching bases. Germline CDR1 is SGHRS and CDR2 is YFSETQ. Trimming shortened V by 0 bases and J by 4 bases, and 11 bases separated the two germline ends. This CDR3 spans 14 amino acids. The CDR3 reads CASSLAGKGYEQYF. The CDR3 region has the DNA TGCGCCAGCAGCTTGGCAGGGAAGGGGTACGAGCAGTACTTC.

In its sample, this clone was seen many times. J is TRBJ2-1 and V is TRBV7-9, with 7 positions matching TRBD2. V gave up 2 bases and J gave up 6 bases; unmatched junction bases: 7. Germline CDR1 is SEHNR and CDR2 is FQNEAQ (reference sequence). This CDR3 has 15 residues. In DNA, the CDR3 is TGTGCCAGCAGCTTACGGCTAGCGGCATCCAATGAGCAGTTCTTC. It yields the protein CASSLRLAASNEQFF.

A single count supports this clone. J is TRBJ1-2 and V is TRBV9; D ambiguous. Germline values: CDR1 SGDLS, CDR2 YYNGEE. The CDR3 is 14 residues long. V lost 4 bases and J lost 4, with 14 bases in between. The CDR3 bases are TGTGCCAGCAGCCCTGCCGACCGGAGCTATGGCTACACCTTC. Translating gives CASSPADRSYGYTF.